This TCR beta chain was identified in a study of STAT5B mutations in CD4+ large granular lymphocyte leukemia. Study-level results: CD4-sorted patient repertoires seemed more clonal than healthy CD4+ repertoires. 8/27 top patient clones versus 2/35 control clones were TRBV06-family.

Controls came from buffy coats of healthy blood donors. Concerning this clone itself: The antigen remains undetermined.

Losses at the gene ends were 3 bases for V and 6 bases for J; bases not matched to a gene: 8. CDR3 length: 15 residues. Germline V gene sequence: CDR1 MDHEN, CDR2 SYDVKM. Profiling relied on immunoSEQ multiplex PCR, and the TCRdb table lists in-frame clones only, not all of them. Of roughly 30,000 clones listed, roughly 87% are singletons. The genes are TRBV28 and TRBJ2-3, with 8 bases lining up with TRBD1. The specimen sequenced was CD4+ T cells from blood buffy coats. This sequence originates from a human donor in good health. CDR3 sequence: CASSFAGGAADTQYF. The CDR3, as DNA: TGTGCCAGCAGTTTCGCAGGGGGCGCGGCTGATACGCAGTATTTT.